The 3 T cell receptor beta chains given below trace back to one sample, sequenced in a study of neurological immune-mediated disorders. One entry per CDR3 protein results from TCRdb running MiXCR on the 5' RACE reads. The data show some 95,000 distinct CDR3 sequences, with 3.5% seen just once and around 6% held by the top ten. The sequenced sample was PBMCs. These receptors all come from a woman aged 18-29 years with multiple sclerosis.

Many counts were recorded for this clonotype. The chain links TRBV7-8 to TRBJ1-2, with 9 bases fitting TRBD1. CDR1 SGHVS and CDR2 FQNEAQ come from the germline V gene. The CDR3 extends over 15 amino acids. The V gene end was trimmed by 0 bases and the J gene end by 4 bases; junction bases not matched to a gene: 3. CDR3 bases: TGTGCCAGCAGCTTAGCGTTACAGGGGGCCTATGGCTACACCTTC. It translates to CASSLALQGAYGYTF.

This clonotype has at least ten counts. The CDR3 region is CASSQLGGESPLHF. The DNA of the CDR3 is TGTGCCAGCAGCCAACTCGGGGGCGAATCACCCCTCCACTTT. This chain connects TRBV3-1 to TRBJ1-6; D perhaps matches TRBD1 (6 bases). Between the trimmed V and J ends, which lost 2 bases and 10 bases, there was a span of 12 bases. Germline V gene sequence: CDR1 LGHDT, CDR2 YNNKEL (reference sequence). The CDR3 has 14 amino acids.

In this sample, this clonotype turned up many times. The rearrangement joins TRBV11-2 to TRBJ2-2; D not resolved. Trimming left V 6 bases short and J 6 bases short, with 14 bases between. Per germline, CDR1 SGHAT and CDR2 FQNNGV. CDR3 length: 14 amino acids. The CDR3 DNA is TGTGCCAGCAGGAGGATCGTAGGCGCCGGGGAGCTGTTTTTT. Residues: CASRRIVGAGELFF.